These 9 T cell receptor beta chains share one sample of origin, sequenced in a study of sequential checkpoint blockade in melanoma. Clones were read by immunoSEQ multiplex PCR, and TCRdb kept only the in-frame ones, dropping some. There are 3,500 to 4,500 clones in the sample; approximately 23% occur only once, and roughly 25% lies in the top ten. Treatment indicated: randomized to nivolumab then ipilimumab (arm A) or the reverse (arm B). Here the sequenced sample was tumor tissue (inferred from file names), taken from a patient given nivolumab and ipilimumab in sequence. The receptors originated from a human donor with melanoma.

By share of the sample, this clone is medium-sized. The V and J genes are TRBV11-3 and TRBJ2-3, with D uncertain. CDR1 is SGHNT, CDR2 YENEEA, per germline. Deletions cut 1 base from V and 0 bases from J, with 5 bases between. The CDR3 sequence is 14 residues long. The DNA for the CDR3 is TGTGCCAGCAGCTTAGGGGCTAGCACAGATACGCAGTATTTT. Translating gives CASSLGASTDTQYF. The complete variable domain, with remaining parts taken from reference TRBV11-3 and TRBJ2-3, reads EAGVVQSPRYKIIEKKQPVAFWCNPISGHNTLYWYLQNLGQGPELLIRYENEEAVDDSQLPKDRFSAERLKGVDSTLKIQPAELGDSAVYLCASSLGASTDTQYFGPGTRLTVL.

This clone was counted ten times or more. The V and J genes are TRBV4-1 and TRBJ2-7; TRBD2 might be the D (5 bases). CDR1 and CDR2 from the germline V gene are MGHRA and YSYEKL. The CDR3 covers 13 residues. V lost 4 bases and J lost 4, with 11 bases in between. CDR3: CASSPRGGYEQYF. The CDR3 bases are TGCGCCAGCAGCCCACGGGGTGGGTACGAGCAGTACTTC.

This clone was counted a few times. The chain uses TRBV30 and TRBJ1-3; D is undetermined. The CDR3 has 13 residues. CDR1 GTSNPN and CDR2 SVGIG come from the germline V gene (reference sequence). V shed 7 bases and J shed 3 bases, with 13 bases lying between them. The CDR3 region has the DNA TGTGCCTCCCAGGCTGTGGTTGGAAACACCATATATTTT. Its translation: CASQAVVGNTIYF.

The chain is built from TRBV5-1 and TRBJ2-2; D remains ambiguous. The CDR3 runs 16 residues. V was shortened by 0 bases and J by 7 bases, with 16 bases between the two germline ends. Germline values: CDR1 SGHRS, CDR2 YFSETQ. DNA for the CDR3: TGCGCCAGCAGCTTGGACCCTAAAGGGTATGGCGGGGAGCTGTTTTTT. This codes for CASSLDPKGYGGELFF.

This clone was seen only a few times. The gene calls are TRBV30 and TRBJ2-3; TRBD2 is a possible D gene (7 bases). Germline values: CDR1 GTSNPN, CDR2 SVGIG (reference sequence). The CDR3 runs 15 residues. With 0 bases removed from V and 3 bases from J, the gap between germline ends came to 13 bases. Here the CDR3 reads CAWSVRGALTDTQYF. DNA of the CDR3: TGTGCCTGGAGTGTACGGGGGGCGCTGACAGATACGCAGTATTTT.

This clone was found a few times. The rearrangement uses TRBV19 and TRBJ2-1; 7 nucleotides align to TRBD1. CDR1 LNHDA and CDR2 SQIVND come from the germline V gene (reference sequence). The CDR3 totals 13 residues. Trimming at V came to 8 bases and at J to 5 bases, leaving 6 bases not matched to a gene. The CDR3 reads CASGDRADNEQFF. The CDR3 DNA follows: TGTGCCAGTGGTGACAGGGCGGACAATGAGCAGTTCTTC.

This chain's CDR3 is CASRVSGANVLTF. The CDR3 nucleotides are TGTGCCAGCAGGGTCTCTGGGGCCAACGTCCTGACTTTC. The V and J genes are TRBV6-8 and TRBJ2-6, with unresolved D. Deletions cut 6 bases from V and 0 bases from J, with 3 bases between. Germline assignment: CDR1 MNHGY and CDR2 SAAAGT. This CDR3 region has 13 residues.

The chain carries TRBV28 and TRBJ2-7; 10 nucleotides align to TRBD1. This CDR3 is built from 15 residues. Germline V gives CDR1 MDHEN, CDR2 SYDVKM. Trimming at V came to 6 bases and at J to 0 bases, leaving 5 bases not matched to a gene. CDR3 nucleotide sequence: TGTGCCAGCAGGATGGGACAGGGGTTCTCCTACGAGCAGTACTTC. Protein product: CASRMGQGFSYEQYF.

This clone counts as medium-sized. This chain connects TRBV6-8 to TRBJ1-1; D ambiguous. Germline assignment: CDR1 MNHGY and CDR2 SAAAGT. V lost 6 bases and J 0 bases, leaving 14 bases between the germline ends. CDR3 length equals 15 residues. The DNA for the CDR3 is TGTGCCAGCAGGAGAGCCCTCCAGCTGAACACTGAAGCTTTCTTT. Amino acid sequence: CASRRALQLNTEAFF.